A single sample is the source of the 25 T cell receptor beta chains below, sequenced in a study of response to subunit inactivated influenza vaccine. TCRdb fed the RT-PCR reads into MiXCR, producing one record per CDR3 protein. This sample carries 560,000 or so distinct CDR3 sequences, around 8% of them seen once, and the ten largest clones take around 13%. Source: PBMCs from blood, taken approximately 25 months after vaccination. These receptors were collected from a man aged 50-75 years who received an inactivated influenza vaccine.

Written as DNA, the CDR3 is TGTGCCAGCAGCTTATTCGGCATTCAGACAGATACGCAGTATTTT. Translation gives CASSLFGIQTDTQYF. The rearrangement links TRBV7-3 to TRBJ2-3; D uncertain. The CDR3 loop spans 15 amino acids. Looked up from germline, CDR1 is SGHTA and CDR2 is FQGTGA. V was pared by 2 bases and J by 3 bases, with 12 bases between.

At least ten counts were recorded for this clonotype. The chain combines TRBV5-1 with TRBJ1-1; unclear D gene. In germline, CDR1 is SGHRS, CDR2 YFSETQ. Trimming cost V 3 bases and J 6 bases, with 9 bases left between them. CDR3 length: 12 amino acids. The CDR3 region is CASSSNGAEAFF. CDR3 in DNA: TGCGCCAGCAGCTCTAATGGCGCTGAAGCTTTCTTT.

CDR3 sequence: CASSQEVGMAYNEQFF. In nucleotides, the CDR3 is TGCGCCAGCAGCCAAGAAGTCGGGATGGCATACAATGAGCAGTTCTTC. The rearrangement joins TRBV4-3 to TRBJ2-1, with D perhaps TRBD2 (5 bases). The V and J ends lost 0 bases and 4 bases respectively, with 13 bases between them. Per germline, CDR1 LGHNA and CDR2 YSLEER. This CDR3 has 16 residues.

The CDR3 region is CASSLHPLGQNEKLFF. CDR3 DNA sequence: TGTGCCAGCTCACTCCATCCCCTGGGACAGAATGAAAAACTGTTTTTT. The chain combines TRBV18 with TRBJ1-4, with TRBD1 identical over 7 bases. The germline gives CDR1 KGHSH, CDR2 LQKENI. The V and J ends lost 4 bases and 5 bases, in that order; junction bases with no gene match: 10. This CDR3 region has 16 residues.

This clonotype was counted many times. This chain connects TRBV7-9 to TRBJ1-2; D call uncertain. The CDR3 has 12 amino acids. CDR1 is SEHNR, CDR2 FQNEAQ, per germline (reference sequence). The V end was cut by 8 bases, the J end by 8 bases, with 15 bases between. The CDR3 nucleotides are TGTGCCAGCTCCCGGGGATCTGGAGGCTACACCTTC. Protein sequence: CASSRGSGGYTF.

The gene calls are TRBV27 and TRBJ1-6, with D possibly being TRBD1 (5 bases). CDR1 and CDR2 from the germline V gene are MNHEY and SMNVEV (reference sequence). Trimming shortened V by 2 bases and J by 14 bases, and 13 bases separated the two germline ends. The CDR3 is 13 residues long. In nucleotides, the CDR3 is TGTGCCAGCAGTTTAAAGGCAGGGAATTCCCTCCACTTT. As protein: CASSLKAGNSLHF.

This clonotype has a handful of counts. The chain joins TRBV15 to TRBJ2-5, with TRBD1 identical over 8 bases. The V segment lost 0 bases and the J segment 7 bases; nucleotides outside the gene matches: 13. The CDR3 runs 17 residues. Germline CDR1 reads LNHNV; CDR2 reads YYDKDF (reference sequence). The CDR3 region has the DNA TGTGCCACCAGCAGAGATCAAGCCGGGACAGGAGGAGGGACCCAGTACTTC. Residues: CATSRDQAGTGGGTQYF.

This clonotype was recorded many times. This chain connects TRBV29-1 to TRBJ1-1; 7 bases are a match to TRBD1. Germline V lookup: CDR1 SQVTM, CDR2 ANQGSEA. CDR3 length equals 12 residues. CDR3 sequence reads: CIGRGRDTEAFF. The DNA for the CDR3 is TGCATCGGGAGGGGGCGCGACACTGAAGCTTTCTTT.

At least ten counts were recorded for this clonotype. J is TRBJ2-1 and V is TRBV20-1, with 8 bases identical to TRBD1. The CDR3 covers 15 residues. V was pared by 0 bases and J by 9 bases, with 10 bases of the junction left unmatched. Germline lookup yields CDR1 DFQATT and CDR2 SNEGSKA (reference sequence). The DNA of the CDR3 is TGCAGTGCTAGAGAGACAAGGACAGGGATCGGTGAGCAGTTCTTC. Residues: CSARETRTGIGEQFF.

The gene calls are TRBV20-1 and TRBJ2-3; TRBD2 matches at 8 bases. The ends lost 4 bases at V and 6 bases at J; junction bases unmatched: 6. The CDR3 length is 13 residues. The V gene's germline CDR1 is DFQATT and CDR2 SNEGSKA (reference sequence). The CDR3 loop is CSANSGGGDTQYF. Here the CDR3 DNA reads TGCAGTGCTAATTCGGGGGGGGGTGATACGCAGTATTTT.

This clonotype is a singleton in its sample. This rearrangement joins TRBV28 to TRBJ2-1, with unresolved D. The V gene's germline CDR1 is MDHEN and CDR2 SYDVKM. With 1 base removed from V and 9 bases from J, the gap between germline ends came to 16 bases. This CDR3 comprises 15 residues. The CDR3 nucleotides read TGTGCCAGCAGTTTATATAGTGGACGAATTGGTGAGCAGTTCTTC. This gives the protein CASSLYSGRIGEQFF.

This clonotype was detected a few times. The chain is built from TRBV7-8 and TRBJ2-7; D remains ambiguous. With 2 bases removed from V and 1 base from J, the gap between germline ends came to 9 bases. This CDR3 spans 14 amino acids. Germline-derived CDR1 and CDR2 are SGHVS and FQNEAQ. The CDR3: CASSLYIGSYEQYF. In DNA, the CDR3 is TGTGCCAGCAGCTTATATATAGGGTCCTACGAGCAGTACTTC. The entire variable domain, with the rest obtained from reference TRBV7-8 and TRBJ2-7, is as follows: GAGVSQSPRYKVAKRGQDVALRCDPISGHVSLFWYQQALGQGPEFLTYFQNEAQLDKSGLPSDRFFAERPEGSVSTLKIQRTQQEDSAVYLCASSLYIGSYEQYFGPGTRLTVT.

The CDR3 loop is CASSLYAGTPGAPQHF. The CDR3 bases are TGTGCCAGCAGTTTATACGCCGGGACACCGGGGGCACCCCAGCATTTT. The V call is TRBV27, the J call TRBJ1-5, with D possibly TRBD1 on 6 matching bases. Germline loops: CDR1 MNHEY, CDR2 SMNVEV (reference sequence). The CDR3 sequence is 16 residues long. Trimming took off 1 base at V and 10 bases at J, with 20 bases between the two ends.

The chain has TRBV20-1 and TRBJ1-5; TRBD1 is a possible D gene (6 bases). V was clipped by 3 bases and J by 0 bases, with 12 bases between them. Germline assignment: CDR1 DFQATT and CDR2 SNEGSKA (reference sequence). This CDR3 spans 15 amino acids. The CDR3 nucleotides read TGCAGTGCTAGTACGGGGGGCTTTAGCAATCAGCCCCAGCATTTT. Translated, it gives CSASTGGFSNQPQHF.

The sample holds many counts of this clonotype. The V gene is TRBV12-3 or TRBV12-4, the J gene TRBJ1-5; 9 positions agree with TRBD1. CDR3 length: 15 residues. The V and J ends lost 0 bases and 6 bases, in that order; junction bases with no gene match: 3. CDR3 region: CASSLADRGGQPQHF. The CDR3 DNA reads as TGTGCCAGCAGTTTAGCGGACAGGGGAGGTCAGCCCCAGCATTTT.

This clonotype was seen a handful of times. The chain links TRBV18 to TRBJ2-5; D not certain. This CDR3 is 15 amino acids long. Looked up from germline, CDR1 is KGHSH and CDR2 is LQKENI. The V and J ends lost 3 bases and 2 bases respectively, with 13 bases between them. The CDR3 region has the DNA TGTGCCAGCTCACCGAACTACGGTGGGCAAGAGACCCAGTACTTC. It translates to CASSPNYGGQETQYF.

This clonotype occurred a few times. The genes are TRBV29-1 and TRBJ2-7; possibly TRBD1 for D (5 bases). The CDR3 totals 13 residues. Germline V gene data show CDR1 as SQVTM and CDR2 as ANQGSEA. The V gene lost 4 bases and the J gene lost 7 bases, with 17 bases spanning the gap. CDR3 nucleotides: TGCAGCGTTGGGACACCTCTGTCGGGTGAGCAGTACTTC. Protein: CSVGTPLSGEQYF.

Ten or more counts support this clonotype. V gene TRBV11-2 combines with J gene TRBJ2-7, with 14 bases fitting TRBD2. With 5 bases clipped from V and 3 bases from J, the junction kept 12 bases outside the gene matches. Per the germline V gene, CDR1 is SGHAT and CDR2 is FQNNGV. This CDR3 has 18 residues. The CDR3 DNA is TGTGCCAGCAGCAGGGGTTGGGGACTAGCGGGGGAGATCTACGAGCAGTACTTC. It is translated as CASSRGWGLAGEIYEQYF.

The chain recombines TRBV6-5 with TRBJ1-1, with D possibly TRBD1 on 5 matching bases. CDR1 MNHEY and CDR2 SVGAGI come from the germline V gene. The length of the CDR3 is 16 residues. The V and J ends lost 2 bases and 1 base respectively, with 14 bases between them. The CDR3 bases are TGTGCCAGCAGTTACCAGAGGGGCGCAGGGAACACTGAAGCTTTCTTT. Residues: CASSYQRGAGNTEAFF.

The sample holds many counts of this clonotype. The V and J genes are TRBV4-3 and TRBJ2-1; D is perhaps TRBD2 (5 bases). Per germline, CDR1 LGHNA and CDR2 YSLEER. This CDR3 has 16 amino acids. V lost 0 bases and J lost 3, with 12 bases in between. DNA for the CDR3: TGCGCCAGCAGCCAAGATGCGAAAGCGGACTACAATGAGCAGTTCTTC. Translation: CASSQDAKADYNEQFF.

This rearrangement joins TRBV18 to TRBJ2-1, with 8 bases fitting TRBD2. This CDR3 is 17 amino acids long. V lost 3 bases and J lost 0; bases outside the gene matches: 7. Germline CDR1 and CDR2: KGHSH and LQKENI. CDR3 sequence (DNA): TGTGCCAGCTCACCCCGGACTAGCTCCGTCTCCTACAATGAGCAGTTCTTC. This encodes CASSPRTSSVSYNEQFF. The full variable domain, completed using reference TRBV18 and TRBJ2-1, is NAGVMQNPRHLVRRRGQEARLRCSPMKGHSHVYWYRQLPEEGLKFMVYLQKENIIDESGMPKERFSAEFPKEGPSILRIQQVVRGDSAAYFCASSPRTSSVSYNEQFFGPGTRLTVL.

In this sample, this clonotype turned up a few times. The CDR3: CASSQVYLSGEQFF. Written as DNA, the CDR3 is TGCGCCAGCAGCCAAGTTTATCTCAGCGGTGAGCAGTTCTTC. The chain couples TRBV4-3 to TRBJ2-1; TRBD2 is a possible D gene (5 bases). V was clipped by 1 base and J by 9 bases, with 13 bases between them. Germline V gene data show CDR1 as LGHNA and CDR2 as YSLEER. The CDR3 sequence is 14 residues long.

Turning to this clonotype: One base away lies a much larger clone, so this may be a sequencing read error. The V gene is TRBV20-1, the J gene TRBJ2-5; D possibly corresponds to TRBD1 (6 bases). Germline values: CDR1 DFQATT, CDR2 SNEGSKA (reference sequence). This CDR3 comprises 13 residues. The CDR3 region is CSARGWTEDTQYF. CDR3 coding DNA: TGCAGTGCTAGAGGCTGGACAGAAGATACCCAGTACTTC.

The genes are TRBV5-5 and TRBJ2-1; D possibly uses TRBD1 or TRBD2 (5 bases each). Germline CDR1 is SGHKS and CDR2 is YYEKEE (reference sequence). V was trimmed by 5 bases and J by 8 bases, leaving 14 bases between them. The CDR3 spans 13 residues. CDR3 DNA sequence: TGTGCCAGCAGGAATGATTTGGGGGATGAGCAGTTCTTC. This gives the protein CASRNDLGDEQFF.

The sample holds a few counts of this clonotype. This chain joins TRBV20-1 and TRBJ2-5; D unresolved. This CDR3 spans 14 amino acids. Germline V lookup: CDR1 DFQATT, CDR2 SNEGSKA (reference sequence). V was cut by 4 bases and J by 2 bases, with 14 bases left in between. The CDR3 region has the DNA TGCAGTGCTAAGGACCTTTTGGGGCAAGAGACCCAGTACTTC. Encoded protein: CSAKDLLGQETQYF.